This T cell receptor (beta chain) was profiled in a study of blood T cell repertoires in COVID-19. Profiling relied on immunoSEQ multiplex PCR, and the TCRdb table lists in-frame clones only, not all of them. The table includes 200,000 to 250,000 clones, under 85% detected once. Germline V gene lookup returns CDR1 SGHRS and CDR2 YFSETQ. This CDR3 spans 14 amino acids. The V and J ends lost 2 bases and 2 bases, in that order; junction bases with no gene match: 0. The V and J genes are TRBV5-1 and TRBJ2-7; 11 nucleotides agree with TRBD2. The TCR sequence derives from a woman of 80 years or more with COVID-19, enrolled during active disease. Sequenced: peripheral blood. CDR3 sequence reads: CASSFSGGAYEQYF. Written as DNA, the CDR3 is TGCGCCAGCAGCTTTAGCGGGGGGGCCTACGAGCAGTACTTC.